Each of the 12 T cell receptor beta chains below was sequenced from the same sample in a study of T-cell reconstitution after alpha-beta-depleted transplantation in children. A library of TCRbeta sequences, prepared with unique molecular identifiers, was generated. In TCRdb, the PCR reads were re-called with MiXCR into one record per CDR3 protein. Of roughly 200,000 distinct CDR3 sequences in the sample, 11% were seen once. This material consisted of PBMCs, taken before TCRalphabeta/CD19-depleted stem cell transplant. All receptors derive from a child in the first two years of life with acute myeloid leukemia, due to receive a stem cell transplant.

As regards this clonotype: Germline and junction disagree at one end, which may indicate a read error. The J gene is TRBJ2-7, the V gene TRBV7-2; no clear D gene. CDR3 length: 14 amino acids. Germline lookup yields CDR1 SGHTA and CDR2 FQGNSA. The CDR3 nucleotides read TGTGCCAGCAGCTTAGCTGGGCAAAACTACGAGCAGCACTTC. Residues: CASSLAGQNYEQHF.

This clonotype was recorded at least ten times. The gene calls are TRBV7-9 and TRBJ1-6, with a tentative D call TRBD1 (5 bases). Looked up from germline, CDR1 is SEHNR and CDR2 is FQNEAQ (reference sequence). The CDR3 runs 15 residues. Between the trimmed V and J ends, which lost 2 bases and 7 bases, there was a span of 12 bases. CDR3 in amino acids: CASSLPGLENSPLHF. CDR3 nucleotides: TGTGCCAGCAGCTTACCGGGACTGGAGAATTCACCCCTCCACTTT.

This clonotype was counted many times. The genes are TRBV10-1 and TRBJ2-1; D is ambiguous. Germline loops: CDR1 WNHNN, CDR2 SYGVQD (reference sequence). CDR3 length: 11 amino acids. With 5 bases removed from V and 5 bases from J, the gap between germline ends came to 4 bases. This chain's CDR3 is CASSRNNEQFF. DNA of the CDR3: TGCGCCAGCAGTCGCAACAATGAGCAGTTCTTC.

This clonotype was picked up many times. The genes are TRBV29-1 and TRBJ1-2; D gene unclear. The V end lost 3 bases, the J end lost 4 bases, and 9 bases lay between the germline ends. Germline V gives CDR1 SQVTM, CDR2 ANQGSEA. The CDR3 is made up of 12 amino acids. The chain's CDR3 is CSVEVTLYGYTF. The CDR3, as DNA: TGCAGCGTTGAGGTGACTCTCTATGGCTACACCTTC.

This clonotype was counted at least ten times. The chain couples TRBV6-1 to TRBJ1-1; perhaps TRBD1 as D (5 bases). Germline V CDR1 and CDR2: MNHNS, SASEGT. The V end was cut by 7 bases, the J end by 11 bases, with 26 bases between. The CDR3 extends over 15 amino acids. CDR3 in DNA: TGTGCCAGCATTGTCACCGACAGAGGGGATAGGCAGGCTTTCTTT. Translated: CASIVTDRGDRQAFF.

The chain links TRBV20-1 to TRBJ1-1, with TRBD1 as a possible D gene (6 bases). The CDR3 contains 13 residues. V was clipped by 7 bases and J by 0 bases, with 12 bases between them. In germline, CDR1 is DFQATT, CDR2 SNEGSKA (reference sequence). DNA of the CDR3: TGCAGTGTTACAGGGACCATGAACACTGAAGCTTTCTTT. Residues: CSVTGTMNTEAFF.

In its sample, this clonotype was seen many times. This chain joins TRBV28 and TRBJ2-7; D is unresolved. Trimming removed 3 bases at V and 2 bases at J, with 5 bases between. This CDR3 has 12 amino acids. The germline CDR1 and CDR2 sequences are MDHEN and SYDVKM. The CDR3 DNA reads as TGTGCCAGCAGTTTTGGAACCTACGAGCAGTACTTC. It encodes CASSFGTYEQYF.

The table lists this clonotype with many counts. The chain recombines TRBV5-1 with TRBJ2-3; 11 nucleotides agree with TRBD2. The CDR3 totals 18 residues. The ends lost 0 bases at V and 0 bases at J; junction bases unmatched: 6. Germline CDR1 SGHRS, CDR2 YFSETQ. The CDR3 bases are TGCGCCAGCAGCTTGGGACTAGCGGGACTTGGGAGCACAGATACGCAGTATTTT. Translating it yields CASSLGLAGLGSTDTQYF.

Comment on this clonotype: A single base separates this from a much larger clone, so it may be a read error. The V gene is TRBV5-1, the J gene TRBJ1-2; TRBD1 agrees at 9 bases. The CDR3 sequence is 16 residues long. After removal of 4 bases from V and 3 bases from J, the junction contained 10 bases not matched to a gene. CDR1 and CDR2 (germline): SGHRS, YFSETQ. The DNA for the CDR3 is TGCGCCAGCAGCAGTTCCGGGACAGGGCTACACTATGGCTACACCTTC. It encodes CASSSSGTGLHYGYTF.

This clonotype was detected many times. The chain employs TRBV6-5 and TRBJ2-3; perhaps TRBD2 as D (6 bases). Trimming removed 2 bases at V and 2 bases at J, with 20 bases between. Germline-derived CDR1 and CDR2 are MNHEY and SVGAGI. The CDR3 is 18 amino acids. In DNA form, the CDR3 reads TGTGCCAGCAGTTACGGGGCCGGCGGGATTGATAACACAGATACGCAGTATTTT. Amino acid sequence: CASSYGAGGIDNTDTQYF.

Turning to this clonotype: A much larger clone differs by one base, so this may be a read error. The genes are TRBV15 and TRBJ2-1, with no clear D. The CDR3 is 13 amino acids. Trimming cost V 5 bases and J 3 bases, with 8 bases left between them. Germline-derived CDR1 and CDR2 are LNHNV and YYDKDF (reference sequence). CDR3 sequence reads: CATSARDYNEQFF. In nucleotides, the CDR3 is TGTGCCACCAGCGCTCGAGACTACAATGAGCAGTTCTTC.

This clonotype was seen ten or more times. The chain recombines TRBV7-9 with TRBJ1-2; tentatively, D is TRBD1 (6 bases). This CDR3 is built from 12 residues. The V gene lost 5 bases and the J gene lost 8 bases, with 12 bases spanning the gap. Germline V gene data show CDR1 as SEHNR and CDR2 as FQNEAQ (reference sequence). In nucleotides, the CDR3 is TGTGCCAGCAGCCCCAGGGGAATGGGCTACACCTTC. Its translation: CASSPRGMGYTF.